This passage covers 16 T cell receptor beta chains from one sample sequenced in a study of preoperative IRX-2 immunotherapy in early breast cancer. Treatment reported: preoperative locoregional IRX-2 cytokine immunotherapy. This table comes from immunoSEQ multiplex PCR, and its TCRdb copy is limited to in-frame clones, with some not included. The sample lists 32,000 or so clones, around 83% occurring once. The sequenced sample was lymph node tissue, obtained from a patient treated with IRX-2 immunotherapy. These receptors all come from a human donor with breast cancer.

This chain links TRBV6-8 with TRBJ1-1; a possible D gene is TRBD1 (6 bases). From germline, CDR1 is MNHGY and CDR2 SAAAGT. The CDR3 sequence is 15 residues long. The ends were cut back, 4 bases at V and 1 base at J, with 13 bases in the middle. CDR3 region: CASSFQNRENTEAFF. The CDR3 bases are TGTGCCAGCAGTTTTCAAAACAGGGAGAACACTGAAGCTTTCTTT.

The chain combines TRBV22-1 with TRBJ1-4. TRBV22-1 is shown as a pseudogene. The CDR3 consists of 14 residues. CDR3 in amino acids: CASGVGGWGEKLFF. CDR3 sequence (DNA): TGTGCCAGCGGGGTTGGGGGATGGGGTGAAAAACTGTTTTTT.

Comments on this clone: Its ends do not fully match the called genes, so a read error is possible. The chain uses TRBV6-8 and TRBJ2-6; 12 bases line up with TRBD1. Looked up from germline, CDR1 is MNHGY and CDR2 is SAAAGT. The CDR3 sequence is 17 residues long. CDR3 sequence reads: CAISLGQGAQGANVLTF. CDR3 nucleotide sequence: TGTGCCATCAGTTTGGGACAGGGGGCGCAAGGGGCCAACGTCCTGACTTTC.

This CDR3 is CASSYDLEGEQFF. In nucleotides, the CDR3 is TGTGCCAGCAGTTACGACCTAGAGGGTGAGCAGTTCTTC. The rearrangement joins TRBV6-8 to TRBJ2-1; TRBD2 is a possible D gene (5 bases). CDR1 and CDR2 from the germline V gene are MNHGY and SAAAGT. Trimming stripped 2 bases from V and 9 bases from J, with 11 bases between. The CDR3 is 13 amino acids.

This clone has a single count. The V call is TRBV7-5, the J call TRBJ2-1; the table calls TRBD2, which could not be checked here. TRBV7-5 counts as a pseudogene. The CDR3 is 15 residues long. The CDR3 region has the DNA TGTGCCAGCTGCCTAGGGCTAGCGGGAGGGAATGAGCAGTTCTTC. Its protein product is CASCLGLAGGNEQFF.

The chain uses TRBV4-1 and TRBJ1-2; tentatively, D is TRBD1 (6 bases). Trimming left V 3 bases short and J 1 base short, with 12 bases between. CDR1 is MGHRA and CDR2 is YSYEKL in the germline V gene. The CDR3 has 15 amino acids. CDR3 coding DNA: TGCGCCAGCAGCCATTACAGGGAGGGTAACTATGGCTACACCTTC. This gives the protein CASSHYREGNYGYTF.

This chain uses TRBV19 with TRBJ1-5; D gene ambiguous. Trimming left V 3 bases short and J 3 bases short, with 6 bases between. The CDR3 covers 13 residues. CDR1 is LNHDA, CDR2 SQIVND, per germline (reference sequence). Here the CDR3 reads CASSMLPNQPQHF. CDR3 bases: TGTGCCAGTAGTATGCTTCCCAATCAGCCCCAGCATTTT.

The gene calls are TRBV6-8 and TRBJ2-3, with D possibly being TRBD1 (6 bases). The length of the CDR3 is 14 residues. Germline CDR1 MNHGY, CDR2 SAAAGT. V was trimmed by 2 bases and J by 5 bases, leaving 11 bases between them. CDR3 bases: TGTGCCAGCAGTTACCGTAACAGGGAAGATACGCAGTATTTT. It codes for CASSYRNREDTQYF.

The chain recombines TRBV6-7 with TRBJ1-3; D is perhaps TRBD1 (6 bases). TRBV6-7 is an ORF for which the function is uncertain. The CDR3 has 15 residues. Trimming cost V 2 bases and J 4 bases, with 12 bases left between them. CDR3 residues: CASSYQGTRGNTIYF. The CDR3 DNA sequence: TGTGCCAGCAGTTACCAGGGGACGAGGGGAAACACCATATATTTT.

The chain employs TRBV28 and TRBJ1-5, with TRBD1 as a possible D gene (6 bases). V lost 8 bases, J lost 7 bases, and 15 bases lay in between. Per the germline V gene, CDR1 is MDHEN and CDR2 is SYDVKM. The CDR3 has 13 residues. CDR3 DNA: TGTGCCAGCGAACCCAGGGGTTGGCAGCCCCAGCATTTT. This sequence encodes CASEPRGWQPQHF. The variable domain in full, completed from reference TRBV28 and TRBJ1-5, reads DVKVTQSSRYLVKRTGEKVFLECVQDMDHENMFWYRQDPGLGLRLIYFSYDVKMKEKGDIPEGYSVSREKKERFSLILESASTNQTSMYLCASEPRGWQPQHFGDGTRLSIL.

J is TRBJ2-6 and V is TRBV6-8; 10 bases match TRBD2. J was trimmed by 2 bases and V by 6 bases; bases with no gene match: 10. The CDR3 is 18 residues long. CDR1 is MNHGY and CDR2 is SAAAGT in the germline V gene. CDR3 sequence reads: CASRASGTSVPGANVLTF. The CDR3 DNA reads TGTGCCAGCAGAGCCTCCGGGACTAGCGTACCTGGGGCCAACGTCCTGACTTTC.

The chain carries TRBV15 and TRBJ1-2; 9 nucleotides align to TRBD1. The CDR3 loop spans 15 amino acids. Trimming cost V 3 bases and J 5 bases; bases outside gene matches: 7. The germline V gene has CDR1 LNHNV and CDR2 YYDKDF (reference sequence). The CDR3 region has the DNA TGTGCCACCAGCAGGGGAAAGGGACAGGGATATGGCTACACCTTC. Translation gives CATSRGKGQGYGYTF. Full variable domain (remainder filled in from reference TRBV15 and TRBJ1-2): DAMVIQNPRYQVTQFGKPVTLSCSQTLNHNVMYWYQQKSSQAPKLLFHYYDKDFNNEADTPDNFQSRRPNTSFCFLDIRSPGLGDTAMYLCATSRGKGQGYGYTFGSGTRLTVV.

The chain joins TRBV19 to TRBJ2-2, with a weak D call TRBD2 (7 bases). CDR3 length: 14 residues. CDR1 and CDR2 (germline): LNHDA, SQIVND (reference sequence). Trimming cost V 10 bases and J 6 bases, with 18 bases left between them. Written as DNA, the CDR3 is TGTGCCACCCAGGGGCGGGAGTCGGCCGGGGAGCTGTTTTTT. Protein product: CATQGRESAGELFF.

The rearrangement links TRBV6-8 to TRBJ2-1; 9 nucleotides agree with TRBD2. This CDR3 has 15 residues. V gave up 5 bases and J gave up 5 bases; unmatched junction bases: 7. Germline CDR1 is MNHGY and CDR2 is SAAAGT. CDR3 coding DNA: TGTGCCAGCAGTGTAGAAGCGGGGGGAAACAATGAGCAGTTCTTC. Protein: CASSVEAGGNNEQFF.

This clone is classed as medium-sized. The chain carries TRBV11-3 and TRBJ2-7; weak D call: TRBD2 (6 bases). This CDR3 has 14 amino acids. Trimming removed 2 bases from V and 3 bases from J, with 11 bases in between. CDR1 and CDR2 (germline): SGHNT, YENEEA. The CDR3 loop is CASSLWEVNYEQYF. As DNA, the CDR3 is TGTGCCAGCAGCTTATGGGAGGTAAACTACGAGCAGTACTTC. The full variable domain, rest sourced from reference TRBV11-3 and TRBJ2-7, is EAGVVQSPRYKIIEKKQPVAFWCNPISGHNTLYWYLQNLGQGPELLIRYENEEAVDDSQLPKDRFSAERLKGVDSTLKIQPAELGDSAVYLCASSLWEVNYEQYFGPGTRLTVT.

This CDR3 reads CASSILGVNEQFF. The DNA of the CDR3 is TGTGCCAGTAGTATATTAGGAGTGAACGAGCAGTTCTTC. This chain connects TRBV19 to TRBJ2-1; the D is unclear. V was pared by 2 bases and J by 10 bases, with 12 bases between. This CDR3 comprises 13 residues. Germline V gene data show CDR1 as LNHDA and CDR2 as SQIVND (reference sequence).